This T cell receptor (beta chain) was documented in a study of regulatory T cells in long-lasting Graves disease. Stated time point: newly diagnosed GD, antithyroid drugs for less than 3 months. PBMC RNA served as the TCR library source. Arm-PCR with iRepertoire HTBI primers amplified the CDR3 regions for these TCR beta libraries. TCRdb called the multiplex PCR reads again in MiXCR, with one record for every CDR3 protein. The table lists some 600,000 distinct CDR3 sequences, more than 15% of them singletons. This clonotype was recorded many times. The CDR3 runs to 17 residues. Trimming at V came to 1 base and at J to 3 bases, leaving 8 bases not matched to a gene. Germline values: CDR1 SGHRS, CDR2 YFSETQ. The sample was also linked to a second study, of T cells in Graves' hyperthyroidism and ophthalmopathy.

The receptor comes from a young man with Graves disease. The rearrangement joins TRBV5-1 to TRBJ2-7; 12 bases are shared with TRBD2. The sample in question was peripheral blood mononuclear cells (PBMCs), obtained at new diagnosis, from a patient treated with antithyroid drugs. The CDR3 loop is CASSLRRLAGVNYEQYF. In DNA form, the CDR3 reads TGCGCCAGCAGCTTGCGGAGACTAGCGGGAGTCAACTACGAGCAGTACTTC.